What follows describes a single T cell receptor (beta chain). Methods used by the authors: Scientists estimated how many nucleated cells there were by amplifying reference gene primers. Clones were read by immunoSEQ multiplex PCR, and TCRdb kept only the in-frame ones, dropping some. V and J calls and clone size are as listed in that table; D and trimming were resolved from the DNA. The sample holds roughly 250,000 clones; around 86% are singletons and the top ten take approximately 2%. Participant ages covered about 18 to 95 years across 25 or so US areas. This specimen belongs to a study of blood T cell repertoires in COVID-19. Study-wide context: The samples span acute and convalescent COVID-19 from the United States, Italy and Spain. PBMCs, B-cell-depleted T cells, or T cells were the source of the cDNA or gDNA that made up the material.

The sequenced sample consisted of PBMCs or T cells enriched from blood (not recorded which). This sequence was found in a woman aged 45-60 years who had recovered from COVID-19.

CDR3 in amino acids: CASSVAAGFKYEQYF. CDR3 DNA sequence: TGTGCCAGCAGCGTAGCGGCAGGGTTTAAGTACGAGCAGTACTTC. This rearrangement joins TRBV9 to TRBJ2-7, with D possibly being TRBD1 (5 bases). Trimming shortened V by 0 bases and J by 4 bases, and 14 bases separated the two germline ends. This CDR3 comprises 15 residues. The germline gives CDR1 SGDLS, CDR2 YYNGEE.